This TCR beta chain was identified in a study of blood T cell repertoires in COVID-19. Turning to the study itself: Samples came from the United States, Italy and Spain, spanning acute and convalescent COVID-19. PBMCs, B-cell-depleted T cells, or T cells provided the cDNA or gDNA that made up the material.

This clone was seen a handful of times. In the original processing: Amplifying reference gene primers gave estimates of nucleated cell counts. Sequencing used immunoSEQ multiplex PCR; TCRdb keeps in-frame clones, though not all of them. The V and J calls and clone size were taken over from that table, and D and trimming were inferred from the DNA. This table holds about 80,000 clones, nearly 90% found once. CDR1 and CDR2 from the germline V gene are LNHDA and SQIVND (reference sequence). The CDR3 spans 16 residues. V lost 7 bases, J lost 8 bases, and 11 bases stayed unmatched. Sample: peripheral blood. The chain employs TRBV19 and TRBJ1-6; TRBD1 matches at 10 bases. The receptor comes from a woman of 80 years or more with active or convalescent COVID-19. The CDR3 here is CASKSLTGTGDSPLHF. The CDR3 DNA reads TGTGCCAGTAAGAGTCTGACCGGGACAGGGGATTCACCCCTCCACTTT.